The 15 T cell receptor beta chains presented below share a single source sample, sequenced in a study of T cell responses to AZD1222 COVID-19 vaccine. Generated by immunoSEQ multiplex PCR, the TCRdb table keeps only in-frame clones and is missing some. The table records about 120,000 clones, about nine tenths of them present only once. The sequenced sample was peripheral blood, obtained on day 0 of MenACWY control vaccination. These receptors all stem from an adult in good health.

The rearrangement uses TRBV19 and TRBJ2-3, with 13 nucleotides matching TRBD2. CDR1 is LNHDA and CDR2 is SQIVND in the germline V gene (reference sequence). This CDR3 has 16 residues. Trimming took 5 bases from V and 3 from J; bases not matched to a gene: 5. The CDR3 nucleotides read TGTGCCAGTAGTGGGACTAGCGGGATCAAGACAGATACGCAGTATTTT. Amino acids: CASSGTSGIKTDTQYF.

The chain uses TRBV19 and TRBJ1-2; D remains unclear. Germline V gene sequence: CDR1 LNHDA, CDR2 SQIVND (reference sequence). V lost 6 bases and J lost 6, with 17 bases in between. CDR3 length: 14 residues. CDR3 DNA sequence: TGTGCCAGTAGCTTTGGGTTCTTGACGGATGGCTACACCTTC. Protein sequence: CASSFGFLTDGYTF. The full variable domain, completed using reference TRBV19 and TRBJ1-2, is DGGITQSPKYLFRKEGQNVTLSCEQNLNHDAMYWYRQDPGQGLRLIYYSQIVNDFQKGDIAEGYSVSREKKESFPLTVTSAQKNPTAFYLCASSFGFLTDGYTFGSGTRLTVV.

The CDR3 coding sequence is TGTGCCACCAGTGTGGGATACGAGCAGTACTTC. It codes for CATSVGYEQYF. J is TRBJ2-7 and V is TRBV24-1; no reliable D call. V shed 5 bases and J shed 4 bases, with 5 bases lying between them. The V gene's germline CDR1 is KGHDR and CDR2 SFDVKD. The CDR3 totals 11 residues.

The chain combines TRBV29-1 with TRBJ1-4; D gene ambiguous. The V gene's germline CDR1 is SQVTM and CDR2 ANQGSEA. V lost 5 bases and J lost 2, with 9 bases in between. The CDR3 runs 13 residues. The CDR3 reads CSVLGRTNEKLFF. CDR3 nucleotide sequence: TGCAGCGTTTTAGGACGGACTAATGAAAAACTGTTTTTT.

This chain links TRBV7-9 with TRBJ2-7; D gene unclear. CDR1 and CDR2 from the germline V gene are SEHNR and FQNEAQ (reference sequence). This CDR3 contains 11 residues. Trimming removed 1 base at V and 9 bases at J, with 7 bases between. The CDR3 loop is CASSLGLGQYF. CDR3 DNA sequence: TGTGCCAGCAGCTTAGGTTTGGGGCAGTACTTC.

This clone came up once. V and J are TRBV9 and TRBJ2-7, with a tentative D call TRBD2 (7 bases). V shed 4 bases and J shed 1 base, with 15 bases lying between them. CDR3 length: 15 amino acids. The V gene's germline CDR1 is SGDLS and CDR2 YYNGEE. In DNA form, the CDR3 reads TGTGCCAGCAGCCCATGGGGGGGCCGGTCCTACGAGCAGTACTTC. Protein sequence: CASSPWGGRSYEQYF.

The CDR3 spells CANIPQGNYGYTF. The CDR3 DNA is TGTGCCAACATCCCCCAGGGGAACTATGGCTACACCTTC. The gene calls are TRBV27 and TRBJ1-2; perhaps TRBD1 as D (6 bases). The germline V and J ends were trimmed by 10 bases and 2 bases, with 14 bases remaining between them. CDR1 is MNHEY and CDR2 is SMNVEV in the germline V gene (reference sequence). The CDR3 spans 13 residues.

V and J are TRBV6-5 and TRBJ2-7; perhaps TRBD2 as D (6 bases). CDR1 MNHEY and CDR2 SVGAGI come from the germline V gene. Between the trimmed V and J ends, which lost 8 bases and 2 bases, there was a span of 13 bases. This CDR3 has 13 residues. In DNA, the CDR3 is TGTGCCAGCGGGACTCATCTTACCTACGAGCAGTACTTC. Encoded protein: CASGTHLTYEQYF.

The gene calls are TRBV5-6 and TRBJ1-2; 8 positions match TRBD1. The germline V gene has CDR1 SGHDT and CDR2 YYEEEE. With 9 bases clipped from V and 7 bases from J, the junction kept 17 bases outside the gene matches. The length of the CDR3 is 15 residues. CDR3 DNA: TGTGCCAACCTAGGACAGGGAAAATTACGGCGTGGCTACACCTTC. Translating gives CANLGQGKLRRGYTF.

In this sample, this clone turned up once. This chain joins TRBV10-3 and TRBJ2-6, with a weak D call TRBD2 (6 bases). Germline V lookup: CDR1 ENHRY, CDR2 SYGVKD. The V gene lost 6 bases and the J gene lost 0 bases, with 12 bases spanning the gap. The CDR3 runs to 16 residues. The CDR3 protein is CAISSGGLSGANVLTF. The CDR3 nucleotides read TGTGCCATCAGCTCCGGGGGTCTCTCTGGGGCCAACGTCCTGACTTTC.

The rearrangement uses TRBV7-9 and TRBJ1-3; no definite D call. The CDR3 loop spans 17 amino acids. Trimming took off 0 bases at V and 0 bases at J, with 12 bases between the two ends. Per the germline V gene, CDR1 is SEHNR and CDR2 is FQNEAQ (reference sequence). CDR3 coding DNA: TGTGCCAGCAGCTTAGCAAGGGAAGCCCGCTCTGGAAACACCATATATTTT. Translated: CASSLAREARSGNTIYF.

The J gene is TRBJ1-2, the V gene TRBV3-1 (or the pseudogene TRBV3-2); D not resolved. In germline, CDR1 is LGHDT, CDR2 YNNKEL (reference sequence). This CDR3 region has 11 residues. With 0 bases removed from V and 8 bases from J, the gap between germline ends came to 4 bases. Here the CDR3 DNA reads TGTGCCAGCAGCCAAGATGGGGGCTACACCTTC. Translation: CASSQDGGYTF.

The J gene is TRBJ2-1, the V gene TRBV30; D gene unclear. V dropped 0 bases and J dropped 7 bases, with 10 bases sitting between them. This CDR3 spans 13 amino acids. From germline, CDR1 is GTSNPN and CDR2 SVGIG (reference sequence). CDR3 nucleotide sequence: TGTGCCTGGAGTGTAGGGTTATCGAATGAGCAGTTCTTC. It codes for CAWSVGLSNEQFF.

The chain is built from TRBV18 and TRBJ2-7, with 9 bases aligning to TRBD2. Germline CDR1 reads KGHSH; CDR2 reads LQKENI. J was trimmed by 4 bases and V by 2 bases; bases with no gene match: 3. This CDR3 has 14 residues. In DNA, the CDR3 is TGTGCCAGCTCACCAGGGACTAGCCGGTACGAGCAGTACTTC. Its translation: CASSPGTSRYEQYF. Filled out from reference TRBV18 and TRBJ2-7, the complete variable domain reads NAGVMQNPRHLVRRRGQEARLRCSPMKGHSHVYWYRQLPEEGLKFMVYLQKENIIDESGMPKERFSAEFPKEGPSILRIQQVVRGDSAAYFCASSPGTSRYEQYFGPGTRLTVT.

The genes are TRBV4-2 and TRBJ2-1, with D possibly TRBD2 on 5 matching bases. This CDR3 comprises 20 residues. The V end lost 5 bases, the J end lost 3 bases, and 29 bases lay between the germline ends. CDR1 and CDR2 (germline): LGHNA, YNFKEQ. CDR3 amino acids: CASSERVGEGVNWVYNEQFF. The CDR3 DNA sequence: TGTGCCAGCAGCGAAAGGGTAGGCGAGGGCGTTAATTGGGTCTACAATGAGCAGTTCTTC.